These 4 T cell receptor beta chains originate from one sample sequenced in a study of T cells in localized non-small cell lung cancer. Profiling relied on immunoSEQ multiplex PCR, and the TCRdb table lists in-frame clones only, not all of them. The sample gives approximately 24,000 clones, roughly 80% of which show up once; more than 9% is in the top ten. Sequencing used peripheral blood, obtained before any cancer treatment. The receptors derive from a man aged 40-75 years with stage III squamous cell lung carcinoma.

The chain has TRBV18 and TRBJ1-2; D is ambiguous. Germline-derived CDR1 and CDR2 are KGHSH and LQKENI. This CDR3 has 14 amino acids. The germline V and J ends were trimmed by 3 bases and 0 bases, with 8 bases remaining between them. The CDR3 nucleotides are TGTGCCAGCTCACCGCAAGGGACTAACTATGGCTACACCTTC. This encodes CASSPQGTNYGYTF.

The CDR3 DNA follows: TGCGCCAGCAGCCAAGATCCCGCGGATACGCAGTATTTT. Translation: CASSQDPADTQYF. This chain links TRBV4-1 with TRBJ2-3; D is uncertain. The CDR3 has 13 residues. Germline V CDR1 and CDR2: MGHRA, YSYEKL. V gave up 0 bases and J gave up 6 bases, with 7 bases separating them.

The chain combines TRBV5-1 with TRBJ1-4; no clear D. The germline V gene has CDR1 SGHRS and CDR2 YFSETQ. The CDR3 is 15 residues long. V lost 4 bases and J 5 bases, leaving 15 bases between the germline ends. DNA of the CDR3: TGCGCCAGCAGCCCCGGGGTAGCAGAGAATGAAAAACTGTTTTTT. Protein product: CASSPGVAENEKLFF.

This sequence joins TRBV19 and TRBJ2-6; no firm D call. V shed 4 bases and J shed 0 bases, with 16 bases lying between them. The CDR3 has 18 amino acids. Per germline, CDR1 LNHDA and CDR2 SQIVND (reference sequence). Written as DNA, the CDR3 is TGTGCCAGTAGTAAAACCGGGTCATACCCCTCTGGGGCCAACGTCCTGACTTTC. Amino acids: CASSKTGSYPSGANVLTF.